Included here is one T cell receptor beta chain sequence, with context. It lacks a known antigen. Base quality data are lacking; no much larger clone is found one base away. The data derive from a study of T cell responses to AZD1222 COVID-19 vaccine (dated by TCRdb to the early 2020s). Study-wide context: TCR sequencing covered approximately 230 trial participants: 207 given two doses of AZD1222 and approximately 26 given two doses of MenACWY control vaccine. Trial participants were enrolled by age into subgroups of 18-55, 56-69 and 70-plus years, and 148, 28 and 57 TCR-sequenced participants, respectively, were included in these subgroups. The study at large found these results: Participants were mostly white British and included more females than males, and it was suggested by the authors that clonal diversity may have been underestimated. Because no day 14 peak-response samples were available, repertoires were characterized only after the peak T cell response. Only five to seven AZD1222 recipients were SARS-CoV-2 seropositive at baseline, limiting conclusions about previously exposed vaccinees. Reportedly, almost half of the unique spike-specific TCRs recognized epitopes lying outside the regions that are mutated in the B.1.351 and B.1.1.7 variants. A significant rise in spike-specific TCR breadth and depth was observed after two AZD1222 doses relative to day 0 and relative to MenACWY recipients. CD4 TCRs associated with the vaccine covered the entire spike protein, and the dominant responses were in regions 160-218 and 743-854. The 56-69-year group was small, and its depth increase did not reach significance, likely because of low power.

The CDR3 regions of human TCRbeta chains were analyzed by immunosequencing. In the authors' own workflow: Repertoire TCRs were matched against a reference library of SARS-CoV-2-specific TCRs generated with the MIRA antigen-specificity platform. Breadth was defined as the fraction of unique TCRs that were SARS-CoV-2-associated. Depth was defined as the fraction of total T cells that were SARS-CoV-2-associated. Using the MIRA data, every spike-specific TCR was mapped to the spike region that the TCR reacted to and assigned to either a CD4 or a CD8 class. Log10-transformed breadth and depth values were compared by one-way ANOVA with Sidak's multiple comparisons tests. What TCRdb holds here is the immuneACCESS table cut down to in-frame rearrangements. Part of the clones is not present; checked against another copy, under half of the missing clones reflect an unresolved V gene, and the others are unexplained. That table furnishes V, J and clone size, whereas the DNA furnished D and trimming. The sample table holds roughly 100,000 clones, of which around 87% were seen once. Clones ranked in the top ten supply roughly 10% of the sample.

The sample's time point, from its label and the paper: about 28 days (+/-7) after the second vaccine dose. AZD1222 recipients given second doses at about 4 weeks or at about 12 weeks were pooled, since spike-specific TCR depth and breadth were not found to differ between the two schedules. Samples from vaccinated people were obtained from the UK trials COV001 and COV002, which included a single-blind randomized controlled phase 2/3 trial of AZD1222 (ChAdOx1 nCoV-19) in healthy adults. For TCRbeta chain sequencing, PBMC samples from trial participants were taken at day 0 and at day 28 after the second dose. There are 13 amino acids in the CDR3, from cysteine to phenylalanine inclusive. Only the CDR3 region is kept as DNA, spanning 39 bases read in frame from base 1. The V and J ends are trimmed by 11 bases and 4 bases, leaving 17 bases between them. CDR1 and CDR2 are drawn from the germline V gene: ENHRY, SYGVKD.

Sequencing used peripheral blood, obtained 28 days after the second AZD1222 dose. The receptor chain draws on TRBV10-3 and TRBJ1-2; tentative D gene TRBD1, with 5 bases matching. This receptor was identified in an adult who received the AZD1222 COVID-19 vaccine. The base sequence is TGTGCCCTCTGGGAGGGGACGGGCTATGGCTACACCTTC. This codes for CALWEGTGYGYTF.